Below, one T cell receptor beta chain is given with its context. What it binds is not known. Sorted T cells were CFSE-labeled and cultured less than 6 days with allogeneic regulatory or mature dendritic cells at 1:10. The V segment lost 4 bases and the J segment 7 bases; nucleotides outside the gene matches: 7. The CDR3 runs 14 residues. Germline-derived CDR1 and CDR2 are MNHNS and SASEGT. These data are taken from a study of regulatory dendritic cells for organ transplantation. Clones were read by immunoSEQ multiplex PCR, and TCRdb kept only the in-frame ones, dropping some. There are about 20,000 clones in the sample; around 85% occur only once, and about 0.7% lies in the top ten.

The rearrangement uses TRBV6-1 and TRBJ1-2, with 9 bases lining up with TRBD1. The receptor comes from a human donor in good health. The sequenced sample consisted of naive CD4+ T cells from blood cultured with regulatory dendritic cells. Subset: CD45RA+ naive T cells. CDR3 DNA sequence: TGTGCCAGCAGTGCCGGGACAGGGCTGCCTGGCTACACCTTC. Translated, it gives CASSAGTGLPGYTF.